This TCR beta chain was retrieved from a study of cytomegalovirus exposure and HLA in healthy donors. Overall study context: About 80 million unique TCRs from HLA-typed donors were held in an early data release. Findings and caveats of the study: Reportedly, fewer N-insertions than the roughly 700-donor mean appeared in an Asian-associated ancestry cluster in a later analysis. Reportedly, diagnosis of cytomegalovirus status by the classifier showed high specificity and sensitivity.

The CDR3 is 15 residues long. CDR1 and CDR2 from the germline V gene are SGHDT and YYEEEE. Losses at the gene ends were 0 bases for V and 9 bases for J; bases not matched to a gene: 10. The PCR made use of 60 Vbeta and 13 Jbeta primers. Using immunoSEQ multiplex PCR, the repertoire was profiled, and TCRdb retains in-frame clones only, with some absent. The table records about 150,000 clones, roughly 77% of them present only once. Only a few counts were recorded for this clone. Its antigen is as yet unknown. The V gene is TRBV5-6, the J gene TRBJ2-3, with 7 bases that match TRBD1. Specimen: PBMCs. The TCR originated in a man aged 25-45 years in good health and CMV-seropositive. CDR3 protein: CASSLAGDSVKTQYF. The CDR3 DNA follows: TGTGCCAGCAGCTTGGCCGGGGACAGTGTGAAGACGCAGTATTTT.